The rows below give T cell receptor beta chains drawn from one sample of a study of T cells in pancreatic ductal adenocarcinoma. Generated by immunoSEQ multiplex PCR, the TCRdb table keeps only in-frame clones and is missing some. The sample carries around 9,300 clones, nearly 90% recorded once. The sample was PBMCs. These receptor sequences come from a human donor with pancreatic ductal adenocarcinoma. Both conserved end residues are part of each CDR3. Each record gives: CDR3 protein, V gene, D gene, J gene. A D gene is named only where the DNA matches it firmly.

cdr3_aa: CASSLGQGGSPLHF; v_call: TRBV5-5; d_call: TRBD1; j_call: TRBJ1-6
cdr3_aa: CASSLGTSGVYQETQYF; v_call: TRBV18; d_call: TRBD2; j_call: TRBJ2-5
cdr3_aa: CAWSVYYWDEQYF; v_call: TRBV30; d_call: -; j_call: TRBJ2-7
cdr3_aa: CASSEASLSYNEQFF; v_call: TRBV2; d_call: -; j_call: TRBJ2-1
cdr3_aa: CASSFPGTGNTGELFF; v_call: TRBV5-1; d_call: TRBD1; j_call: TRBJ2-2
cdr3_aa: CASSLPTRNYGYTF; v_call: TRBV5-5; d_call: -; j_call: TRBJ1-2
cdr3_aa: CASSFHGELFF; v_call: TRBV27; d_call: -; j_call: TRBJ2-2
cdr3_aa: CSVGTTDPYNEQFF; v_call: TRBV29-1; d_call: -; j_call: TRBJ2-1
cdr3_aa: CASSDRTGGIYGYTF; v_call: TRBV5-1; d_call: TRBD1; j_call: TRBJ1-2
cdr3_aa: CASSLVGLDTDTQYF; v_call: TRBV7-2; d_call: TRBD2; j_call: TRBJ2-3
cdr3_aa: CASRLPGVGNEQFF; v_call: TRBV28; d_call: -; j_call: TRBJ2-1
cdr3_aa: CASSAGQDSNQPQHF; v_call: TRBV9; d_call: TRBD1; j_call: TRBJ1-5
cdr3_aa: CASSPIGGQETQYF; v_call: TRBV7-2; d_call: -; j_call: TRBJ2-5
cdr3_aa: CASSSTGGFGEKLFF; v_call: TRBV5-8; d_call: TRBD1; j_call: TRBJ1-4
cdr3_aa: CASVLSSGGAPEQFF; v_call: TRBV25-1; d_call: TRBD2; j_call: TRBJ2-1
cdr3_aa: CASSTGGTVNGYTF; v_call: TRBV5-1; d_call: TRBD1; j_call: TRBJ1-2
cdr3_aa: CASSLGTGEPQHF; v_call: TRBV5-1; d_call: -; j_call: TRBJ1-5
cdr3_aa: CASSVDTSAYERQYF; v_call: TRBV9; d_call: TRBD2; j_call: TRBJ2-7
cdr3_aa: CASSFGGIHTDTQYF; v_call: TRBV6-5; d_call: TRBD2; j_call: TRBJ2-3
cdr3_aa: CASSRQGRPNEKLFF; v_call: TRBV2; d_call: TRBD1; j_call: TRBJ1-4
cdr3_aa: CASSIGTGASTDTQYF; v_call: TRBV19; d_call: TRBD1; j_call: TRBJ2-3
cdr3_aa: CASSQVLRGRRRETQYF; v_call: TRBV4-1; d_call: -; j_call: TRBJ2-5
cdr3_aa: CASSTGNTNTEAFF; v_call: TRBV19; d_call: -; j_call: TRBJ1-1
cdr3_aa: CASSLFPGQPGYGYTF; v_call: TRBV6-4; d_call: TRBD1; j_call: TRBJ1-2
cdr3_aa: CAISARTGAYGYTF; v_call: TRBV10-3; d_call: TRBD1; j_call: TRBJ1-2
cdr3_aa: CASSPPDSWHGYTF; v_call: TRBV14; d_call: -; j_call: TRBJ1-2
cdr3_aa: CASSLKGWREKETQYF; v_call: TRBV7-3; d_call: TRBD2; j_call: TRBJ2-5